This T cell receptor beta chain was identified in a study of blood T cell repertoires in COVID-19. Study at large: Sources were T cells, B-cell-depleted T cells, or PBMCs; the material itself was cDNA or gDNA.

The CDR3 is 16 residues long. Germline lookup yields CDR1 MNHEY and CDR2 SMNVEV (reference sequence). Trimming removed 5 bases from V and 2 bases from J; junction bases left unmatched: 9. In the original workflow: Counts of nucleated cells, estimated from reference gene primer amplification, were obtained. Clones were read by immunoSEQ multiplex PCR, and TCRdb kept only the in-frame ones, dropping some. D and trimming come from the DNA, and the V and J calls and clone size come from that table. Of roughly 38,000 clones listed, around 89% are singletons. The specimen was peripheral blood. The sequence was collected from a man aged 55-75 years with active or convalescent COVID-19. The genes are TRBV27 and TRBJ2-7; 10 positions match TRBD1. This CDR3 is CASSTTPGTGAYEQYF. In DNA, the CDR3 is TGTGCCAGCAGTACCACCCCCGGGACAGGGGCCTACGAGCAGTACTTC.